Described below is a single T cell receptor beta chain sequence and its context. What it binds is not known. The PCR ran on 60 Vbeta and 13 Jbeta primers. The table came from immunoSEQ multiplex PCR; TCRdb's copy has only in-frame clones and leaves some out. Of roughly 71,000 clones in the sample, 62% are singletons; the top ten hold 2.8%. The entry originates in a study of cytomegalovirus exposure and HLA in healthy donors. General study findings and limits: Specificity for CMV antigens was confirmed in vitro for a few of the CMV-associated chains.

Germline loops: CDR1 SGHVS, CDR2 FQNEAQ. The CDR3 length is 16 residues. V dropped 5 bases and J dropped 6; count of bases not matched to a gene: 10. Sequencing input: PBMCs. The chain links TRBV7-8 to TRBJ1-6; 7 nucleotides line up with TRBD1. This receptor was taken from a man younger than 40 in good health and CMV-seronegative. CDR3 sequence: CASSPTGARGNSPLHF. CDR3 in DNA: TGTGCCAGCAGCCCTACAGGGGCGAGGGGTAATTCACCCCTCCACTTT.